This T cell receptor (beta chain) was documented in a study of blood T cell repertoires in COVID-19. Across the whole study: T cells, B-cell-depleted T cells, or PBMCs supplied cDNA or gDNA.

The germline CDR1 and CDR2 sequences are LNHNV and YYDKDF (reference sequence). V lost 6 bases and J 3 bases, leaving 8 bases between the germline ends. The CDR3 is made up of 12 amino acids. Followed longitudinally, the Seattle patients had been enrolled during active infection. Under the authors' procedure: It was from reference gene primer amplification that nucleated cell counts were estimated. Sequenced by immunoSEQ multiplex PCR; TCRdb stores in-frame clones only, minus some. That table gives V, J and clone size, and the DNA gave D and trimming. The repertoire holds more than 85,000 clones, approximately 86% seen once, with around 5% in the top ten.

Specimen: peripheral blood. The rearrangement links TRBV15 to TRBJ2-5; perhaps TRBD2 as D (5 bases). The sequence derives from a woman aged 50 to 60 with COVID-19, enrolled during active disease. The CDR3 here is CATRDGKETQYF. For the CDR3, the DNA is TGTGCCACCAGGGACGGGAAAGAGACCCAGTACTTC.